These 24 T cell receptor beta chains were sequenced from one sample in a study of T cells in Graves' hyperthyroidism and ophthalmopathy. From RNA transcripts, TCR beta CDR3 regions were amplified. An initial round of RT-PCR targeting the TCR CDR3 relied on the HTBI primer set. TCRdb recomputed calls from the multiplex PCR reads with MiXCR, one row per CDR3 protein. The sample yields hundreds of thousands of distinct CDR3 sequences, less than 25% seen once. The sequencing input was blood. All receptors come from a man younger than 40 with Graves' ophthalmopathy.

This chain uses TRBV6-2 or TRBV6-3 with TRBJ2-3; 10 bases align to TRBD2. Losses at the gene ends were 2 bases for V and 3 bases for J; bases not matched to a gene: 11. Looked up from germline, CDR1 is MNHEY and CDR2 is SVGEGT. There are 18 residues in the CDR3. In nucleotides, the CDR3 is TGTGCCAGCAGTTACGGGCCTAGCGGGAGAGTGAGGACAGATACGCAGTATTTT. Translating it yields CASSYGPSGRVRTDTQYF.

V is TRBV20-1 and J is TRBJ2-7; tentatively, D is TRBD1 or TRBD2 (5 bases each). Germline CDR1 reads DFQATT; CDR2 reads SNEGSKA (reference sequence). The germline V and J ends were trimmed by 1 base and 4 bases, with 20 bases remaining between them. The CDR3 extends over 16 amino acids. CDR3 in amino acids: CSARASRGIDPYEQYF. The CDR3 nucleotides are TGCAGTGCTAGAGCCTCGAGGGGTATAGATCCTTACGAGCAGTACTTC.

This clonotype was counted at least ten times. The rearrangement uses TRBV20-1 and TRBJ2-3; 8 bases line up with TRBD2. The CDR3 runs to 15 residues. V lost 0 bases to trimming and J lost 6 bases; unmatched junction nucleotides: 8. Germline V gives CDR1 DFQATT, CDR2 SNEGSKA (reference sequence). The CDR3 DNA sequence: TGCAGTGCTAGAGATCAGCGGGAGTTGCGGGATACGCAGTATTTT. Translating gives CSARDQRELRDTQYF.

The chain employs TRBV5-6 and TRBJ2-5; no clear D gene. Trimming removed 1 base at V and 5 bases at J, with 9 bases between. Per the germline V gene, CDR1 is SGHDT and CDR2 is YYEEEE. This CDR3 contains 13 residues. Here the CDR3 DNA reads TGTGCCAGCAGCTTGAAACCCAAGGAGACCCAGTACTTC. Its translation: CASSLKPKETQYF.

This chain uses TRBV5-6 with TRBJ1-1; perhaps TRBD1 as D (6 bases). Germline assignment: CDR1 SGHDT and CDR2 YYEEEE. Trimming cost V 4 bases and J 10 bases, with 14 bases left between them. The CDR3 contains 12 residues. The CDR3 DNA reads TGTGCCAGCAGCGGTGGGGGCAGCGGAGCTTTCTTT. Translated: CASSGGGSGAFF.

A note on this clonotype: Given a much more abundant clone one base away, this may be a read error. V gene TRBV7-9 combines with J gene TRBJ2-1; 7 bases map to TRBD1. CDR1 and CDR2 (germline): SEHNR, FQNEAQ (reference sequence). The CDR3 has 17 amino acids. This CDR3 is CVSSSPQKGGGYNEQFF. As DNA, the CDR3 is TGTGTCAGCAGCTCCCCCCAGAAAGGGGGCGGGTACAATGAGCAGTTCTTC.

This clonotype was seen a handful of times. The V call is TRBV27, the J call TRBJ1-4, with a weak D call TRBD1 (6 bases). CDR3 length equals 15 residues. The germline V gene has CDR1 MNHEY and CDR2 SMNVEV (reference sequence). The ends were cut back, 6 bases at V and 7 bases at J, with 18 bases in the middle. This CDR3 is CASRDQQGSGEKLFF. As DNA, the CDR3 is TGTGCCAGCAGGGATCAACAGGGCAGTGGTGAAAAACTGTTTTTT.

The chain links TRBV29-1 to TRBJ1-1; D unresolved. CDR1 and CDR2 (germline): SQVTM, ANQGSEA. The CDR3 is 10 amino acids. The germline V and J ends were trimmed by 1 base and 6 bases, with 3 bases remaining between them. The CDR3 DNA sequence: TGCAGCGTTGAAGTCCCTGAAGCTTTCTTT. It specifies CSVEVPEAFF.

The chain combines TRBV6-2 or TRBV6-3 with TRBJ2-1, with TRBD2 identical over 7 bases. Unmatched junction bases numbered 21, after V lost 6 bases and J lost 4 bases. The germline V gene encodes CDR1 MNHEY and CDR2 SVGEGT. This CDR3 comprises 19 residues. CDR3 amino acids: CASSREGRKNGVAYNEQFF. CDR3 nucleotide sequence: TGTGCCAGCAGCAGGGAGGGGCGAAAGAACGGGGTGGCGTACAATGAGCAGTTCTTC.

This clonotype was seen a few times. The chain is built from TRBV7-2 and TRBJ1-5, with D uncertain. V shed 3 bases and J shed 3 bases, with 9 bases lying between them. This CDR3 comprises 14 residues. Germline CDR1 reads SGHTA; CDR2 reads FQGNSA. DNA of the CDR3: TGTGCCAGCAGCTTCGGGATAAACAATCAGCCCCAGCATTTT. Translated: CASSFGINNQPQHF.

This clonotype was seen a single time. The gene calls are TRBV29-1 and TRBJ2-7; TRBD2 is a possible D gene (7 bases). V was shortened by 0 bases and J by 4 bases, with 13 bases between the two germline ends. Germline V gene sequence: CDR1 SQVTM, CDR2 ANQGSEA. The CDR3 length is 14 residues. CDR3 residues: CSVEDPGGGYEQYF. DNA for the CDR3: TGCAGCGTTGAAGATCCGGGGGGCGGGTACGAGCAGTACTTC.

CDR3 region: CASSQDEVGLVKPDEQFF. The CDR3 bases are TGCGCCAGCAGCCAAGATGAGGTGGGCCTAGTCAAACCCGATGAGCAGTTCTTC. The V call is TRBV4-3, the J call TRBJ2-1; D unresolved. In germline, CDR1 is LGHNA, CDR2 YSLEER. CDR3 size: 18 residues. The ends were cut back, 0 bases at V and 8 bases at J, with 23 bases in the middle.

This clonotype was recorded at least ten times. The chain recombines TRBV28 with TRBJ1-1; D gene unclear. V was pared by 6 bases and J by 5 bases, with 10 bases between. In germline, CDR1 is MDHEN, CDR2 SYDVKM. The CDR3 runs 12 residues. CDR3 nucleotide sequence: TGTGCCAGCAGACGGACGAGGACTGAAGCTTTCTTT. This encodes CASRRTRTEAFF.

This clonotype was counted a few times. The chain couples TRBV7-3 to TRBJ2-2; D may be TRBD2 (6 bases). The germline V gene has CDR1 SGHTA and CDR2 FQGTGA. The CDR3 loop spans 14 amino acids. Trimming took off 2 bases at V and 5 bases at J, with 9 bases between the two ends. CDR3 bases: TGTGCCAGCAGCTTAGGGGGGATAACCGGGGAGCTGTTTTTT. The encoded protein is CASSLGGITGELFF.

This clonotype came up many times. The CDR3: CAWSDRQANYNSPLHF. CDR3 nucleotide sequence: TGTGCCTGGAGTGATCGACAGGCAAATTATAATTCACCCCTCCACTTT. The chain has TRBV30 and TRBJ1-6, with D maybe TRBD1 (6 bases). The germline V and J ends were trimmed by 1 base and 4 bases, with 14 bases remaining between them. This CDR3 is built from 16 residues. Germline lookup yields CDR1 GTSNPN and CDR2 SVGIG (reference sequence).

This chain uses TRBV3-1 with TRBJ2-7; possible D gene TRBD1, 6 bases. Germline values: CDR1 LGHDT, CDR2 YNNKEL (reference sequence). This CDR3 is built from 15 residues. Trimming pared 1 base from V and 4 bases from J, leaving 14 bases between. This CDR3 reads CASSQGGTIIYEQYF. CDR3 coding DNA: TGTGCCAGCAGCCAAGGTGGGACAATCATATACGAGCAGTACTTC.

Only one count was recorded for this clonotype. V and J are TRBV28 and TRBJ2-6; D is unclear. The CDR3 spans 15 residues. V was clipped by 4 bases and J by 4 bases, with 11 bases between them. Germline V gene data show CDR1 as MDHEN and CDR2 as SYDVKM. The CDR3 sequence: CASSYFHGGANVLTF. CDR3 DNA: TGTGCCAGCAGTTACTTCCATGGGGGGGCCAACGTCCTGACTTTC.

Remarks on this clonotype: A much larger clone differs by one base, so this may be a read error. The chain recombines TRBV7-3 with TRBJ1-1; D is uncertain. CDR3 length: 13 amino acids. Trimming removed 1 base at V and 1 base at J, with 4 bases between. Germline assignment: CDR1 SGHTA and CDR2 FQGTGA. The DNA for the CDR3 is TGTGCCAGCAGCTTAAATGCGAACACTGAAGCTTTCTTT. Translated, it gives CASSLNANTEAFF. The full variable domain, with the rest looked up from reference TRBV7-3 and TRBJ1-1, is GAGVSQTPSNKVTEKGKYVELRCDPISGHTALYWYRQSLGQGPEFLIYFQGTGAADDSGLPNDRFFAVRPEGSVSTLKIQRTERGDSAVYLCASSLNANTEAFFGQGTRLTVV.

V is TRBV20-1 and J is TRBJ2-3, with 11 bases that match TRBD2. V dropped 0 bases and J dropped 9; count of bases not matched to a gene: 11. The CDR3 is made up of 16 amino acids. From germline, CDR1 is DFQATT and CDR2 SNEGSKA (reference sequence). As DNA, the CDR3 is TGCAGTGCTAGAGAGCCCTTAGCGGGAGGGCCTCTAACGCAGTATTTT. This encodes CSAREPLAGGPLTQYF.

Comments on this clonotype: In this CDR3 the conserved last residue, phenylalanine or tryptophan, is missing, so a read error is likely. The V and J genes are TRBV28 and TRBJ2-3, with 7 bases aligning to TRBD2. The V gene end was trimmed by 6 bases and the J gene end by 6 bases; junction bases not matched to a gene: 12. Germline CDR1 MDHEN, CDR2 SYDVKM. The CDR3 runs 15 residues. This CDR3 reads CASSDLVGRGDTQYS. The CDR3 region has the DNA TGTGCCAGCAGCGACCTCGTTGGGCGGGGGGATACGCAGTATTCT.

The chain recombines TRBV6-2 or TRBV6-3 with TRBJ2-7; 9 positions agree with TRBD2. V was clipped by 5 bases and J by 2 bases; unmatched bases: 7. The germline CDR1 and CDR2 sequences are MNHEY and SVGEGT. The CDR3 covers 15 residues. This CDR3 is CASSPRLAAPYEQYF. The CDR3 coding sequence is TGTGCCAGCAGTCCCCGACTAGCGGCACCCTACGAGCAGTACTTC.

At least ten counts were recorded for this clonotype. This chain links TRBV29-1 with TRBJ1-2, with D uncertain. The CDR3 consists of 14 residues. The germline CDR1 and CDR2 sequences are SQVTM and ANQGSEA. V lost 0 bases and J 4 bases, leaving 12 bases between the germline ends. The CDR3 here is CSVEDRKDLYGYTF. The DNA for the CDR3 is TGCAGCGTTGAAGATAGGAAGGACCTCTATGGCTACACCTTC.

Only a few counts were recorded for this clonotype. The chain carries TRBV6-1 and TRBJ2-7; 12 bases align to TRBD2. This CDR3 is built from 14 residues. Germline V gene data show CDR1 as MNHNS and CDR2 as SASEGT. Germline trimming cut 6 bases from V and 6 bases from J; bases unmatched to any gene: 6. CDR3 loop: CASRERLAGAEQYF. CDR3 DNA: TGTGCCAGCAGAGAGAGACTAGCGGGAGCCGAGCAGTACTTC.

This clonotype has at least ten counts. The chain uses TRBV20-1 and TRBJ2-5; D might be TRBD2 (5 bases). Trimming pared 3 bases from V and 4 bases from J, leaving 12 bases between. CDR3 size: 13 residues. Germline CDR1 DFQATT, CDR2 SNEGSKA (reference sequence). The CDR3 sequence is CSASALEGETQYF. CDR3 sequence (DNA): TGCAGTGCTAGTGCCCTAGAGGGAGAGACCCAGTACTTC.